This T cell receptor beta chain was identified in a study of blood T cell repertoires in COVID-19. As originally analysed: Nucleated cell number was recorded as an estimate derived from reference gene primer amplification. Generated by immunoSEQ multiplex PCR, the TCRdb table keeps only in-frame clones and is missing some. V, J and clone size are taken as reported in that table, and D and trimming were inferred from the DNA itself. The sample includes tens of thousands of clones, roughly 80% seen only once; the top ten take about 41%. Germline CDR1 is SGHTS and CDR2 is YDEGEE. Trimming left V 4 bases short and J 5 bases short, with 9 bases between. The length of the CDR3 is 13 residues.

The chain combines TRBV5-8 with TRBJ1-4; no reliable D call. The sequencing sample was made of peripheral blood. This clonotype originated in a human donor in a cohort sampled during active COVID-19. CDR3 sequence (DNA): TGTGCCAGCAGCCGGGGAGGGAATGAAAAACTGTTTTTT. This sequence encodes CASSRGGNEKLFF.